This T cell receptor beta chain emerged from a study of T cells in Graves' hyperthyroidism and ophthalmopathy. Germline CDR1 and CDR2: SEHNR and FQNEAQ (reference sequence). V lost 4 bases and J 0 bases, leaving 13 bases between the germline ends. The CDR3 sequence is 15 residues long. Participants, patients aged 18 to 65, had newly diagnosed hyperthyroidism with a duration under 2 months. Thyroid ultrasound and orbital computed tomography, with clinical symptoms and serum thyroxine and TRAb, informed diagnoses. Amplified TCR beta CDR3 regions came from RNA transcripts. An initial round of RT-PCR targeting the TCR CDR3 relied on the HTBI primer set. Each CDR3 protein is one row after TCRdb ran MiXCR on the multiplex PCR reads. The sample records fewer than 400,000 distinct CDR3 sequences, roughly 25% being singletons.

Sequenced sample: blood. This chain joins TRBV7-9 and TRBJ2-7; D is unresolved. The clonotype was recovered from a man aged 50 to 60 with Graves' hyperthyroidism. In DNA, the CDR3 is TGTGCCAGCAGCTACGACGGACCCGGCTCCTACGAGCAGTACTTC. Protein sequence: CASSYDGPGSYEQYF.